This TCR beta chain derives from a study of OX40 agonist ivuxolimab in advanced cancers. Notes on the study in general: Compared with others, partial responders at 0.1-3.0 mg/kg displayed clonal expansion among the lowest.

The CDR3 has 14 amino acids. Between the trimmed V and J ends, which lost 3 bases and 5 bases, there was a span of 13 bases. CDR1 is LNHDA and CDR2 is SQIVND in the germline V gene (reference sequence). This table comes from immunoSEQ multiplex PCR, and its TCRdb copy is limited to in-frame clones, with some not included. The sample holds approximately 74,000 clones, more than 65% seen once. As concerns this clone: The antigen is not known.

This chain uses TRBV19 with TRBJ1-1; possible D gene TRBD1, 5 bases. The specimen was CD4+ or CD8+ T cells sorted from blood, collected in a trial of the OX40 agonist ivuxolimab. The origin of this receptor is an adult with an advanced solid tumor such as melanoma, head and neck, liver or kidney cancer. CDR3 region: CASSMLGAGTEAFF. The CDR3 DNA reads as TGTGCCAGTAGTATGCTAGGGGCAGGTACTGAAGCTTTCTTT.